The rows below give T cell receptor beta chains drawn from one sample of a study of blood T cell repertoires in COVID-19. The data were produced by immunoSEQ multiplex PCR, yet TCRdb's version contains in-frame clones alone and is incomplete. The table shows fewer than 250,000 clones, with roughly four fifths occurring only once. The sequenced sample consisted of peripheral blood. The receptors derive from a woman between 50 and 59 years old with acute or convalescent COVID-19. Each CDR3 is given with its conserved first and last residue. Fields, in order: clone size, J gene, V gene, D gene, CDR3 DNA, CDR3 protein. The D gene is left open where the match is weak. Only some rows state a clone size, as once, few, many or a class for expanded clones.

. TRBJ1-6 TRBV2 . TGTGCCAGCAGTACCCTCGAGGCGGGCAATTCACCCCTCCACTTT CASSTLEAGNSPLHF
. TRBJ1-6 TRBV7-2 . TGTGCCAGCAGCTTAGCCCACAGAGAGAATTCACCCCTCCACTTT CASSLAHRENSPLHF
. TRBJ1-5 TRBV7-9 TRBD1 TGTGCCAGCAGCTTAGGGACAGGGGTGAATCAGCCCCAGCATTTT CASSLGTGVNQPQHF
. TRBJ1-3 TRBV7-2 . TGTGCCAGCAGCCCCCTCGCAGGGACTGGAAACACCATATATTTT CASSPLAGTGNTIYF
. TRBJ1-5 TRBV2 TRBD1 TGTGCCAGCAGATCGGACAGGAATCAGCCCCAGCATTTT CASRSDRNQPQHF
. TRBJ2-1 TRBV13 . TGTGCCAGCAGCTTAGAGGTCAGGCCATTCTTC CASSLEVRPFF
once TRBJ2-5 TRBV7-2 TRBD2 TGTGCCAGCAGCTTTGCGGGGGAGTACCAAGAGACCCAGTACTTC CASSFAGEYQETQYF
few TRBJ2-1 TRBV18 . TGTGCCAGCTCACCGGACTCCCACAATGAGCAGTTCTTC CASSPDSHNEQFF
. TRBJ2-7 TRBV2 . TGTGCCAGCCTGGACAACTCCTACGAGCAGTACTTC CASLDNSYEQYF
many TRBJ2-5 TRBV27 . TGTGCCAGCAGCCTTACAGGGCCCCAAGAGACCCAGTACTTC CASSLTGPQETQYF
once TRBJ2-7 TRBV27 . TGTGCCAGCAGTTTATACGGGGGTTTCTCCTACGAGCAGTACTTC CASSLYGGFSYEQYF
. TRBJ2-3 TRBV28 TRBD2 TGTGCCAGCAGTCCACCGGGACTAGCGGGGCAAGATACGCAGTATTTT CASSPPGLAGQDTQYF
. TRBJ1-1 TRBV11-2 . TGTGCCAGCAGCTTAGACAGGGATGTTGAAGCTTTCTTT CASSLDRDVEAFF
. TRBJ2-1 TRBV7-8 TRBD2 TGTGCCAGCAGCTTAGCCCGAGCGGGGCCGAATGAGCAGTTCTTC CASSLARAGPNEQFF
. TRBJ2-3 TRBV3-1/TRBV3-2 TRBD2 TGTGCCAGCAGTACTCTAGCGGGGGCGGGGGATACGCAGTATTTT CASSTLAGAGDTQYF
. TRBJ2-1 TRBV7-2 TRBD1 TGTGCCAGCAGCTTGGCGACAGGGGGTTCCTACAATGAGCAGTTCTTC CASSLATGGSYNEQFF
. TRBJ2-5 TRBV28 TRBD1 TGTGCCAGCGGGACAGCAGAGACCCAGTACTTC CASGTAETQYF
. TRBJ1-5 TRBV7-8 . TGTGCCAGCAGACAGTTAGAAGATCAGCCCCAGCATTTT CASRQLEDQPQHF
. TRBJ1-5 TRBV30 . TGTGCCTGGAGCCCTGGTTTTTTGGGCTTCCAGCAGCCCCAGCATTTT CAWSPGFLGFQQPQHF
. TRBJ2-3 TRBV29-1 TRBD2 TGCAGCGTTCGAGGAGATGGGGGGGTGAGCACAGATACGCAGTATTTT CSVRGDGGVSTDTQYF